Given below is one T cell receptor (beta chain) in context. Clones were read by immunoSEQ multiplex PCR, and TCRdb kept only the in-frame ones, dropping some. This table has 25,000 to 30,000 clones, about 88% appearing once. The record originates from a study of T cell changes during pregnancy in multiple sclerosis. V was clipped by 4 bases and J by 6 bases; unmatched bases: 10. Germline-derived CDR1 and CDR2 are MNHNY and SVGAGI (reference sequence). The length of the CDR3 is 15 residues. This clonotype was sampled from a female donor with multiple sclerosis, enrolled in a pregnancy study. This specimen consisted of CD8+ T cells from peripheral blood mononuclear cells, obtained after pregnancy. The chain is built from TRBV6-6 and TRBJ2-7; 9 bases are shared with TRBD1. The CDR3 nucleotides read TGTGCCAGCAGTTTGGGACAGGGAGTGGGCGGCGAGCAGTACTTC. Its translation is CASSLGQGVGGEQYF.